The next 24 T cell receptor beta chains were all read from a single sample in a study of response to subunit inactivated influenza vaccine. TCRdb fed the RT-PCR reads into MiXCR, producing one record per CDR3 protein. The sample records hundreds of thousands of distinct CDR3 sequences, around 10% being singletons. This same sample was also part of a study on T cells expressing NK-cell markers. That source reports: Researchers built TCR beta cDNA using 5'RACE template switching with UMIs.

This specimen was PBMCs from blood, taken on the day of vaccination. The receptors shown here come from a man over 45 who received an inactivated influenza vaccine.

This clonotype showed up many times. The CDR3 DNA reads TGCAGTGTCGAAAGTCCCAGGGCCATGAACACTGAAGCTTTCTTT. Its translation: CSVESPRAMNTEAFF. V gene TRBV20-1 combines with J gene TRBJ1-1; TRBD1 might be the D (5 bases). The CDR3 has 15 residues. Germline V CDR1 and CDR2: DFQATT, SNEGSKA (reference sequence). Trimming stripped 7 bases from V and 0 bases from J, with 18 bases between.

The gene calls are TRBV6-5 and TRBJ2-5; no reliable D call. Germline CDR1 is MNHEY and CDR2 is SVGAGI. V dropped 0 bases and J dropped 5 bases, with 13 bases sitting between them. This CDR3 region has 15 residues. The CDR3: CASSYSLSQSETQYF. CDR3 sequence (DNA): TGTGCCAGCAGTTACTCGTTATCACAGTCGGAGACCCAGTACTTC.

This clonotype was counted only a few times. The chain is built from TRBV7-2 and TRBJ1-4; maybe TRBD1 (5 bases). The CDR3 totals 13 residues. The V and J ends lost 6 bases and 9 bases respectively, with 14 bases between them. The germline V gene has CDR1 SGHTA and CDR2 FQGNSA. This chain's CDR3 is CASRRVPDKKLFF. CDR3 bases: TGTGCCAGCAGACGAGTCCCGGACAAAAAACTGTTTTTT. Complete variable domain (other parts from reference TRBV7-2 and TRBJ1-4): GAGVSQSPSNKVTEKGKDVELRCDPISGHTALYWYRQSLGQGLEFLIYFQGNSAPDKSGLPSDRFSAERTGGSVSTLTIQRTQQEDSAVYLCASRRVPDKKLFFGSGTQLSVL.

The genes are TRBV7-8 and TRBJ2-2, with D hard to call. Germline values: CDR1 SGHVS, CDR2 FQNEAQ. V lost 6 bases, J lost 7 bases, and 15 bases lay in between. The CDR3 contains 14 residues. CDR3 sequence: CASRATTSGGELFF. Here the CDR3 DNA reads TGTGCCAGCAGGGCTACTACCTCCGGCGGGGAGCTGTTTTTT.

This clonotype was detected only a few times. CDR3 loop: CSAKTGTSNQPQHF. The DNA for the CDR3 is TGCAGTGCAAAGACAGGGACAAGCAATCAGCCCCAGCATTTT. J is TRBJ1-5 and V is TRBV20-1; 7 positions match TRBD1. This CDR3 region has 14 residues. After removal of 6 bases from V and 1 base from J, the junction contained 6 bases not matched to a gene. CDR1 is DFQATT and CDR2 is SNEGSKA in the germline V gene (reference sequence).

The V call is TRBV10-3, the J call TRBJ2-1, with 12 bases identical to TRBD2. Trimming removed 6 bases from V and 8 bases from J; junction bases left unmatched: 5. The V gene's germline CDR1 is ENHRY and CDR2 SYGVKD. This CDR3 region has 14 residues. Here the CDR3 reads CAIRGTSGLDEQFF. The CDR3 DNA is TGTGCCATCAGAGGGACTAGCGGGTTAGATGAGCAGTTCTTC.

This rearrangement joins TRBV3-1 to TRBJ2-1; TRBD2 is a possible D gene (6 bases). Germline CDR1 is LGHDT and CDR2 is YNNKEL (reference sequence). Trimming shortened V by 5 bases and J by 2 bases, and 19 bases separated the two germline ends. This CDR3 is 17 amino acids long. The CDR3 here is CASSETGGVGPYNEQFF. The CDR3 nucleotides read TGTGCCAGCAGCGAAACGGGCGGGGTGGGCCCCTACAATGAGCAGTTCTTC.

The CDR3: CASSSPQGPANTGELFF. CDR3 bases: TGTGCCAGCAGCTCCCCTCAGGGGCCTGCGAACACCGGGGAGCTGTTTTTT. The rearrangement links TRBV6-1 to TRBJ2-2; D may be TRBD1 (6 bases). The CDR3 is 17 amino acids. The V and J ends lost 6 bases and 0 bases respectively, with 17 bases between them. The germline V gene has CDR1 MNHNS and CDR2 SASEGT.

The genes are TRBV12-3 or TRBV12-4 and TRBJ2-7, with D hard to call. The length of the CDR3 is 14 residues. The ends were cut back, 6 bases at V and 2 bases at J, with 14 bases in the middle. The CDR3 is CASRRAWATYEQYF. DNA of the CDR3: TGTGCCAGCAGAAGAGCTTGGGCGACCTACGAGCAGTACTTC.

This clonotype came up a few times. The rearrangement uses TRBV29-1 and TRBJ1-1; D is uncertain. This CDR3 is built from 14 residues. With 8 bases removed from V and 8 bases from J, the gap between germline ends came to 24 bases. Germline values: CDR1 SQVTM, CDR2 ANQGSEA. The CDR3 loop is CSPLRAGGNFEAFF. The DNA of the CDR3 is TGCAGCCCGTTGCGGGCGGGTGGTAATTTCGAAGCTTTCTTT. The entire variable domain, with the rest obtained from reference TRBV29-1 and TRBJ1-1, is as follows: SAVISQKPSRDICQRGTSLTIQCQVDSQVTMMFWYRQQPGQSLTLIATANQGSEATYESGFVIDKFPISRPNLTFSTLTVSNMSPEDSSIYLCSPLRAGGNFEAFFGQGTRLTVV.

There are a few counts of this clonotype. This chain links TRBV7-9 with TRBJ2-7, with 8 bases aligning to TRBD2. CDR1 and CDR2 from the germline V gene are SEHNR and FQNEAQ (reference sequence). This CDR3 comprises 17 residues. V trimming: 4 bases; J trimming: 4 bases; junction bases outside the gene matches: 15. DNA of the CDR3: TGTGCCAGCAGCTCGAACGGGGGGGCGGGAGGCCTGTACGAGCAGTACTTC. Encoded protein: CASSSNGGAGGLYEQYF.

This rearrangement joins TRBV5-6 to TRBJ2-7, with a tentative D call TRBD1 (5 bases). The V end was cut by 3 bases, the J end by 7 bases, with 14 bases between. The CDR3 is made up of 13 amino acids. Per germline, CDR1 SGHDT and CDR2 YYEEEE. The CDR3 nucleotides are TGTGCCAGCAGCTCGATCGCTGGACAAGAGCAGTACTTC. The encoded protein is CASSSIAGQEQYF.

This clonotype has at least ten counts. V gene TRBV9 combines with J gene TRBJ2-2, with 8 bases fitting TRBD1. The CDR3 runs 15 residues. From germline, CDR1 is SGDLS and CDR2 YYNGEE. Trimming cost V 4 bases and J 3 bases; bases outside gene matches: 5. DNA for the CDR3: TGTGCCAGCAGCCCTAGGACAGGGTACACCGGGGAGCTGTTTTTT. This codes for CASSPRTGYTGELFF.

This clonotype appeared a few times. This chain's CDR3 is CASSPLGRPSNEQYF. CDR3 bases: TGTGCCAGCTCACCTCTCGGGAGGCCAAGCAACGAGCAGTACTTC. The genes are TRBV18 and TRBJ2-7; TRBD2 matches 7 bases. The CDR3 has 15 amino acids. The germline gives CDR1 KGHSH, CDR2 LQKENI. Unmatched junction bases numbered 10, after V lost 3 bases and J lost 5 bases.

This clonotype was counted between two and nine times. The CDR3 DNA reads TGTGCCAGCGGGACTATTGAGCAGTTCTTC. This gives the protein CASGTIEQFF. The chain combines TRBV7-9 with TRBJ2-1; 7 bases are a match to TRBD2. Germline lookup yields CDR1 SEHNR and CDR2 FQNEAQ (reference sequence). V trimming: 8 bases; J trimming: 9 bases; junction bases outside the gene matches: 1. This CDR3 comprises 10 residues.

This clonotype was seen repeatedly, ten times or more. V usage is TRBV12-3 or TRBV12-4 and J usage is TRBJ2-2, with 9 bases lining up with TRBD2. This CDR3 contains 14 residues. The J segment lost 6 bases and the V segment lost 4 bases, leaving 3 bases of the junction unmatched. CDR3 loop: CASSSGLAAGELFF. As DNA, the CDR3 is TGTGCCAGCAGTTCGGGACTAGCCGCCGGGGAGCTGTTTTTT.

This clonotype was observed a handful of times. The chain employs TRBV3-1 and TRBJ2-1, with 7 bases identical to TRBD2. This CDR3 is built from 16 residues. The V segment lost 2 bases and the J segment 4 bases; nucleotides outside the gene matches: 8. CDR1 is LGHDT, CDR2 YNNKEL, per germline (reference sequence). CDR3 protein: CASSQPALAAYNEQFF. CDR3 nucleotide sequence: TGTGCCAGCAGCCAACCGGCGCTAGCGGCATACAATGAGCAGTTCTTC.

This clonotype was observed a few times. Here the CDR3 reads CASSLALRGYEQYF. CDR3 nucleotide sequence: TGTGCCAGCAGCTTAGCGCTCCGGGGCTACGAGCAGTACTTC. The V gene is TRBV7-2, the J gene TRBJ2-7, with D maybe TRBD2 (5 bases). The germline CDR1 and CDR2 sequences are SGHTA and FQGNSA. V dropped 0 bases and J dropped 3 bases, with 9 bases sitting between them. The CDR3 has 14 amino acids.

This clonotype occurred many times. The chain employs TRBV24-1 and TRBJ1-2, with no clear D. CDR3 size: 14 residues. Germline V gives CDR1 KGHDR, CDR2 SFDVKD. V dropped 0 bases and J dropped 4 bases, with 8 bases sitting between them. The CDR3 reads CATSDLKTTYGYTF. CDR3 nucleotide sequence: TGTGCCACCAGTGATTTGAAGACAACCTATGGCTACACCTTC.

The rearrangement uses TRBV7-2 and TRBJ1-1; no clear D. V lost 5 bases and J 1 base, leaving 20 bases between the germline ends. The germline V gene encodes CDR1 SGHTA and CDR2 FQGNSA. There are 17 residues in the CDR3. The CDR3 bases are TGTGCCAGCAGCGGGAAACAACTCCCCAAAACGAACACTGAAGCTTTCTTT. It is translated as CASSGKQLPKTNTEAFF.

This sequence joins TRBV30 and TRBJ1-1; the D is unclear. Trimming took off 0 bases at V and 5 bases at J, with 16 bases between the two ends. Germline V gene lookup returns CDR1 GTSNPN and CDR2 SVGIG (reference sequence). CDR3 size: 15 residues. CDR3 nucleotide sequence: TGTGCCTGGAGTGTACACGTGCGGCGGCGGACTGAAGCTTTCTTT. Translating it yields CAWSVHVRRRTEAFF.

The chain is built from TRBV4-2 and TRBJ2-6; 9 bases match TRBD1. The CDR3 is 15 residues long. V lost 5 bases and J lost 9; bases outside the gene matches: 8. The germline V gene has CDR1 LGHNA and CDR2 YNFKEQ. The CDR3 bases are TGTGCCAGCAGCGAGAACAGGGGGCAGTACAACGTCCTGACTTTC. Amino acid sequence: CASSENRGQYNVLTF.

This clonotype was seen just once. Given the absence of the conserved phenylalanine or tryptophan at the CDR3 end, a read error is likely. The gene calls are TRBV10-3 and TRBJ1-5; maybe TRBD1 (6 bases). Germline V CDR1 and CDR2: ENHRY, SYGVKD. With 6 bases removed from V and 5 bases from J, the gap between germline ends came to 23 bases. This CDR3 spans 17 amino acids. In DNA, the CDR3 is TGTGCCATCAGCTTCATCAAGGGGATTGACAGGTATCAGCCCCAGCATCTT. Its protein is CAISFIKGIDRYQPQHL.

This clonotype was observed at least ten times. The chain joins TRBV4-3 to TRBJ2-7; possibly TRBD2 for D (6 bases). The ends were cut back, 1 base at V and 3 bases at J, with 13 bases in the middle. The CDR3 spans 15 residues. The germline V gene has CDR1 LGHNA and CDR2 YSLEER. CDR3 nucleotides: TGCGCCAGCAGCCAAGGTTCTAGCGTACACTACGAGCAGTACTTC. This codes for CASSQGSSVHYEQYF.